This TCR beta chain stems from a study of cytomegalovirus exposure and HLA in healthy donors. General observations from the study: Specificity of a few CMV-associated chains for CMV antigens was verified in vitro. Most TCR sequences proved rare, with some public TCRs found in many donors.

Comment on this clone: Its antigen remains unidentified.

Donors showed nominal health when sampled, although they likely had unrecorded immune exposures. PCR was performed using 60 Vbeta and 13 Jbeta primers. TCRdb's copy holds only in-frame clones and misses some; the assay was immunoSEQ multiplex PCR. The sample holds about 200,000 clones; 75% to 85% are singletons and the top ten take 1.6%. Source material: PBMCs. The clonotype comes from a woman aged 45-65 years in good health and CMV-seronegative.

CDR3 residues: CSARGGYEQYF. DNA of the CDR3: TGCAGTGCTAGGGGGGGCTACGAGCAGTACTTC. This sequence joins TRBV20-1 and TRBJ2-7; a weak D match, TRBD2 (6 bases). Between the trimmed V and J ends, which lost 3 bases and 3 bases, there was a span of 6 bases. CDR1 and CDR2 (germline): DFQATT, SNEGSKA (reference sequence). The CDR3 runs to 11 residues.